Listed here are 8 T cell receptor beta chains from one sample, sequenced in a study of cytomegalovirus exposure and HLA in healthy donors. Use of 60 Vbeta and 13 Jbeta primers characterized the PCR. Assay: immunoSEQ multiplex PCR; the TCRdb copy retains only in-frame clones and omits some. The sample consists of a few hundred thousand clones, around 75% of them appearing once. The source material was PBMCs. These receptors were obtained from a woman aged 25-40 years in good health and CMV-seronegative.

The chain links TRBV7-9 to TRBJ2-1; 9 positions match TRBD2. The CDR3 covers 15 residues. V shed 1 base and J 6 bases; nucleotides not matched to a gene: 4. CDR1 and CDR2 (germline): SEHNR, FQNEAQ (reference sequence). The DNA for the CDR3 is TGTGCCAGCAGCTTAGGGACTAGCGCCATCAATGAGCAGTTCTTC. Translating it yields CASSLGTSAINEQFF.

The CDR3 DNA follows: TGTGCCAGCAGCAGGGAGTACAATGAGCAGTTCTTC. Translating gives CASSREYNEQFF. The V call is TRBV9, the J call TRBJ2-1; TRBD2 is a possible D gene (5 bases). Per the germline V gene, CDR1 is SGDLS and CDR2 is YYNGEE. V lost 4 bases, J lost 4 bases, and 6 bases lay in between. This CDR3 has 12 amino acids.

The chain carries TRBV9 and TRBJ2-7, with TRBD2 matching over 10 bases. After removal of 3 bases from V and 2 bases from J, the junction contained 5 bases not matched to a gene. This CDR3 region has 15 residues. Germline CDR1 and CDR2: SGDLS and YYNGEE. Here the CDR3 reads CASSGGLASTYEQYF. As DNA, the CDR3 is TGTGCCAGCAGCGGGGGACTAGCGAGCACCTACGAGCAGTACTTC. The full variable domain, completed using reference TRBV9 and TRBJ2-7, is DSGVTQTPKHLITATGQRVTLRCSPRSGDLSVYWYQQSLDQGLQFLIQYYNGEERAKGNILERFSAQQFPDLHSELNLSSLELGDSALYFCASSGGLASTYEQYFGPGTRLTVT.

This chain uses TRBV30 with TRBJ1-2, with a tentative D call TRBD1 (5 bases). The germline V gene has CDR1 GTSNPN and CDR2 SVGIG (reference sequence). The length of the CDR3 is 14 residues. With 4 bases removed from V and 0 bases from J, the gap between germline ends came to 12 bases. As DNA, the CDR3 is TGTGCCTGGAAACGTCCAGGGACTAACTATGGCTACACCTTC. Protein product: CAWKRPGTNYGYTF.

This rearrangement joins TRBV7-2 to TRBJ1-2, with 8 bases identical to TRBD1. The CDR3 consists of 14 residues. CDR1 SGHTA and CDR2 FQGNSA come from the germline V gene. Unmatched junction bases numbered 4, after V lost 0 bases and J lost 7 bases. For the CDR3, the DNA is TGTGCCAGCAGCTTAGCCTCAGGGGGCTCTGGCTACACCTTC. Translated, it gives CASSLASGGSGYTF.

The chain recombines TRBV5-1 with TRBJ2-1, with a tentative D call TRBD2 (5 bases). The CDR3 is 15 residues long. From germline, CDR1 is SGHRS and CDR2 YFSETQ. Trimming removed 0 bases at V and 7 bases at J, with 14 bases between. This chain's CDR3 is CASSLAGTRGNEQFF. DNA of the CDR3: TGCGCCAGCAGCTTGGCCGGCACCCGAGGGAATGAGCAGTTCTTC.

This clone was found a few times. J is TRBJ2-6 and V is TRBV28; TRBD1 is a possible D gene (7 bases). The germline V gene has CDR1 MDHEN and CDR2 SYDVKM. This CDR3 has 16 amino acids. The germline V and J ends were trimmed by 6 bases and 2 bases, with 14 bases remaining between them. CDR3 amino acids: CASSSGGGAGANVLTF. In nucleotides, the CDR3 is TGTGCCAGCAGCTCCGGAGGGGGCGCTGGGGCCAACGTCCTGACTTTC.

The gene calls are TRBV18 and TRBJ2-7, with TRBD1 matching over 9 bases. This CDR3 spans 15 amino acids. Germline-derived CDR1 and CDR2 are KGHSH and LQKENI. V gave up 2 bases and J gave up 3 bases; unmatched junction bases: 5. The CDR3 loop is CASSPTGQGNYEQYF. DNA of the CDR3: TGTGCCAGCTCACCAACGGGACAGGGTAACTACGAGCAGTACTTC.